This TCR beta chain was captured in a study of blood T cell repertoires in COVID-19. The wider study: Donors in the United States, Italy and Spain gave samples during acute or convalescent COVID-19. PBMCs, B-cell-depleted T cells, or T cells provided the cDNA or gDNA that made up the material.

Germline V gives CDR1 MDHEN, CDR2 SYDVKM. The CDR3 is 15 amino acids. Trimming cost V 6 bases and J 4 bases; bases outside gene matches: 5. Source study methods: Researchers report that nucleated cell counts were estimated from reference gene primer amplification. Assay: immunoSEQ multiplex PCR; the TCRdb copy retains only in-frame clones and omits some. V, J and clone size are those of that table, while D and trimming were read from the DNA. The sample records around 250,000 clones, over 80% being singletons. The sequenced material came from peripheral blood. The rearrangement uses TRBV28 and TRBJ2-3; TRBD2 agrees at 12 bases. This receptor was obtained from a man aged 55 to 69 who had recovered from COVID-19. This chain's CDR3 is CASSTRLAGADTQYF. The CDR3 nucleotides are TGTGCCAGCAGCACCCGACTAGCGGGGGCAGATACGCAGTATTTT.